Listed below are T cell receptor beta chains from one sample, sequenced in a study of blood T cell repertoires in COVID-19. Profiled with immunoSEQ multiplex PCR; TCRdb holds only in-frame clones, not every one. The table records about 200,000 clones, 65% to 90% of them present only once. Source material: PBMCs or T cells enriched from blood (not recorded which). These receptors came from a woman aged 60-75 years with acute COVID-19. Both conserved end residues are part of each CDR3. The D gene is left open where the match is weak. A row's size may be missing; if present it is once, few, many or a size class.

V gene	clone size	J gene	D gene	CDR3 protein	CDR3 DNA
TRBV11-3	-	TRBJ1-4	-	CASSLDGRAGGNEKLFF	TGTGCCAGCAGCTTAGACGGCAGAGCGGGGGGTAATGAAAAACTGTTTTTT
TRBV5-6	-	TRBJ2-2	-	CASSPTASPSGELFF	TGTGCCAGCAGCCCAACAGCCTCCCCATCCGGGGAGCTGTTTTTT
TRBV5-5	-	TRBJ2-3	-	CASSPTGLADTQYF	TGTGCCAGCAGCCCGACGGGGTTGGCGGATACGCAGTATTTT
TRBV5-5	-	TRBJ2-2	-	CASSSNPVTGELFF	TGTGCCAGCAGTTCCAACCCAGTCACCGGGGAGCTGTTTTTT
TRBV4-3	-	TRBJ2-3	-	CASSQVGDHAQYF	TGCGCCAGCAGCCAAGTAGGAGATCATGCGCAGTATTTT
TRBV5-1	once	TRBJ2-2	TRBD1	CASSATGQGNAGELFF	TGCGCCAGCAGCGCAACCGGACAGGGGAACGCCGGGGAGCTGTTTTTT
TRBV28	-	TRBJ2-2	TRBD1	CASQGTGATGELFF	TGTGCCAGCCAGGGGACAGGGGCCACCGGGGAGCTGTTTTTT
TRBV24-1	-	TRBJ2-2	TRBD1	CATSDTLGTGVGELFF	TGTGCCACCAGTGATACTCTAGGGACAGGAGTCGGGGAGCTGTTTTTT
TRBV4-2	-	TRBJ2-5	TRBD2	CASSQGSPAGGETQYF	TGTGCCAGCAGCCAGGGCAGCCCCGCCGGGGGGGAGACCCAGTACTTC
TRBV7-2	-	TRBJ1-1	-	CASSKGQNTEAFF	TGTGCCAGCAGCAAGGGACAGAACACTGAAGCTTTCTTT
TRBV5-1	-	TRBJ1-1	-	CASSTLNRARTEAFF	TGCGCCAGCAGCACCCTAAACAGGGCCAGGACTGAAGCTTTCTTT
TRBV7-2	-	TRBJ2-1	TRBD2	CASIRVAGGFDEQFF	TGTGCCAGCATCAGAGTAGCGGGAGGGTTCGATGAGCAGTTCTTC
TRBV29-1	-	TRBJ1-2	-	CSVGPGSGYGYTF	TGCAGCGTTGGGCCAGGCAGTGGCTATGGCTACACCTTC
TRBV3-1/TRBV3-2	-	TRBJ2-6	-	CASSQEMGSSGANVLTF	TGTGCCAGCAGCCAAGAGATGGGGAGCTCTGGGGCCAACGTCCTGACTTTC
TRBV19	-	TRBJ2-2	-	CASSAGLPGTGELFF	TGTGCCAGTAGTGCCGGACTTCCAGGCACCGGGGAGCTGTTTTTT
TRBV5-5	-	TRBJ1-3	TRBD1	CASSLDRGGGNTIYF	TGTGCCAGCAGTCTTGACAGGGGAGGGGGAAACACCATATATTTT
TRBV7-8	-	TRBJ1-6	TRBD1	CASSPGTVNSPLHF	TGTGCCAGCAGCCCCGGGACAGTAAATTCACCCCTCCACTTT
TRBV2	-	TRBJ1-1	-	CASVKSGLEAFF	TGTGCCAGCGTTAAGTCTGGACTTGAAGCTTTCTTT
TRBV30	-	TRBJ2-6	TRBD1	CAWSGGQEANVLTF	TGTGCCTGGAGCGGAGGACAGGAGGCCAACGTCCTGACTTTC
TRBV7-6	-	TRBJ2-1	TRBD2	CASSLKEPVRRGGGVEQFF	TGTGCCAGCAGCTTAAAGGAGCCCGTTAGGCGGGGGGGCGGGGTTGAGCAGTTCTTC
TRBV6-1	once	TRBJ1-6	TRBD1	CASSEAVRQGNSPLHF	TGTGCCAGCAGTGAAGCTGTGAGACAGGGTAATTCACCCCTCCACTTT
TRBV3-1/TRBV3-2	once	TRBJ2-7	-	CASSIIRGYEQYF	TGTGCCAGCAGTATCATACGGGGGTACGAGCAGTACTTC
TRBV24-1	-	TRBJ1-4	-	CATSDPRTANEKLFF	TGTGCCACCAGTGATCCCAGGACAGCTAATGAAAAACTGTTTTTT
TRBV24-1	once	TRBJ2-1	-	CATSDLGGGGGYNEQFF	TGTGCCACCAGTGACCTAGGGGGGGGCGGAGGATACAATGAGCAGTTCTTC
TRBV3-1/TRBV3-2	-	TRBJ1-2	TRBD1	CASSQGPGQGRCGYTF	TGTGCCAGCAGCCAAGGTCCGGGACAGGGGCGCTGTGGCTACACCTTC
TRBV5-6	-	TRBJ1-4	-	CASSQRVGTNEKLFF	TGTGCCAGCAGCCAACGGGTCGGGACTAATGAAAAACTGTTTTTT
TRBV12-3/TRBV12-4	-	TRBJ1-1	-	CASSFADSEAFF	TGTGCCAGCAGTTTCGCCGACAGTGAAGCTTTCTTT
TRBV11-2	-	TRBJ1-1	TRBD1	CASSLDGTGTEAFF	TGTGCCAGCAGCTTAGATGGGACAGGCACTGAAGCTTTCTTT
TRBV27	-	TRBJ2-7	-	CASSLNSYEQYF	TGTGCCAGCAGTTTAAATAGCTACGAGCAGTACTTC
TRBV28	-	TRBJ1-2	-	CASSLGPEDYGYTF	TGTGCCAGCAGTTTAGGTCCGGAGGACTATGGCTACACCTTC
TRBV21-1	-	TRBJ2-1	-	CASSKVSEFLGSGGAGEQFF	TGTGCCAGCAGCAAAGTAAGTGAATTCCTGGGAAGCGGGGGGGCCGGTGAGCAGTTCTTC
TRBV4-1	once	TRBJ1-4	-	CASSPLGEREEKLFF	TGCGCCAGCAGCCCCCTAGGAGAAAGGGAGGAAAAACTGTTTTTT
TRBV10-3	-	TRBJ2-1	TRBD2	CAISEKGLAGWTAGHNEQFF	TGTGCCATCAGTGAAAAAGGACTAGCGGGATGGACTGCCGGCCACAATGAGCAGTTCTTC
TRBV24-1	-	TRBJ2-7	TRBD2	CATRASGSYEQYF	TGTGCCACCCGGGCTAGCGGTTCCTACGAGCAGTACTTC
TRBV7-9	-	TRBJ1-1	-	CASSSSAGGRNTEAFF	TGTGCCAGCAGCTCGTCGGCCGGGGGTCGGAACACTGAAGCTTTCTTT
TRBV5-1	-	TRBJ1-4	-	CASSPGEGPGEKLFF	TGCGCCAGCAGCCCGGGGGAGGGTCCAGGCGAAAAACTGTTTTTT
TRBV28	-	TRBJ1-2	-	CASSSAGDGNGYTF	TGTGCCAGCAGTTCTGCAGGGGACGGGAATGGCTACACCTTC